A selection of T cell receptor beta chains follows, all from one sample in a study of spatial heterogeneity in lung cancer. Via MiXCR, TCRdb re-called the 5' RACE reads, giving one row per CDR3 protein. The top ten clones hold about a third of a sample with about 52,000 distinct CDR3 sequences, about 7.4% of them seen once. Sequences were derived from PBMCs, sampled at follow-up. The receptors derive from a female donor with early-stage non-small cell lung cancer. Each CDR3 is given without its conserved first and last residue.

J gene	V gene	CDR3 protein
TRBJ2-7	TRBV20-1	SAANTLRGRPYEQY
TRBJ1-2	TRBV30	AWLDRQKGYGYT
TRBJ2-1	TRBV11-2	ASRGSRVYNEQF
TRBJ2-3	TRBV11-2	ASSLDRGGRTDMQY
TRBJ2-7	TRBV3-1	ASSGGGHFSYEQY
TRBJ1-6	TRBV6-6	ASKSPGRENSPLH
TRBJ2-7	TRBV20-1	SAGLSYEQY
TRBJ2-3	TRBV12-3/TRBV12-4	ASSPSGITTDTQY
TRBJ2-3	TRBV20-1	SARDRVGTDTQY
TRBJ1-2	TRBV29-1	SVRQDASYYGYT
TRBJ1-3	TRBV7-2	ASSPRVDRGFSGNTIY
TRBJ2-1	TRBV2	ASPTGEGSYNEQF
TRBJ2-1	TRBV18	ASSPPIRGALNEQF
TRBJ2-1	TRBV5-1	ASSRPTALGEQF
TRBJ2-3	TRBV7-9	ASSNRLAGGPDTQY
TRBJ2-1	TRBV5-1	ASSLVGLPGWNEQF
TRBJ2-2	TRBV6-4	ASSIDGAGELF
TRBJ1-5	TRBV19	ASSMAAGAGQPQH
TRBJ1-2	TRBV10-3	AISQGTYGYT
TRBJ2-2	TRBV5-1	ASSHDRDYGDTGELF
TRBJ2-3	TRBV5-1	ASSLSGSTDTQY
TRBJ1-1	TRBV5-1	ASSEQGLGRNTEAF
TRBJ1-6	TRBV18	ASSRPFGQGNNSPLH
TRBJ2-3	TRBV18	ASSTPRRDTQY
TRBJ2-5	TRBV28	ASSLGTETQY
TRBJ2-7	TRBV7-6	ASSLAAGVPYEQY
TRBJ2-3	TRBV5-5	ASSPSGGAPDTQY
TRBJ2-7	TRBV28	ASSRQGLAYEQY
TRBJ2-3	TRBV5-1	ASSLGTSGAQGTDTQY
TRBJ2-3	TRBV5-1	ASSFRQGTDTQY
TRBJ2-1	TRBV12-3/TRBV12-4	ASSLVGGNNEQF
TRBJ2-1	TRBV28	ASSFHPLAGAPGEQF
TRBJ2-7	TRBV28	ASSAQTGAHTYEQY
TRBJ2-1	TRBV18	ASSPLPGGNNEQF
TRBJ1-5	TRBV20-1	SARDSVYFQSYSNQPQH
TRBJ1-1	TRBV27	ASSLKGNTEAF
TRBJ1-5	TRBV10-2	ASGTGGSNQPQH
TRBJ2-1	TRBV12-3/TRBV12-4	ASSFFDEQF
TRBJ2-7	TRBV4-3	ASSQAAGSSYEQY
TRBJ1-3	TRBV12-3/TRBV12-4	ASSGDREGNTIY
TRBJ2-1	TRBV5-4	ASSPRQGAHNEQF
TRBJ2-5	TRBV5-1	ASSLAGTARRTQY
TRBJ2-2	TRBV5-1	ASSPDRELF
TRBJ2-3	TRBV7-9	ASRQGLAGSWTQY
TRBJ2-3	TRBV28	ASSTPLLAGGPDTQY
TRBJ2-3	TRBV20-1	SAPQAVTQY
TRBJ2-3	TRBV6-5	ASSYNPRGLARDTQY
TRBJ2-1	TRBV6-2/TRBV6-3	ASSSLTYNEQF
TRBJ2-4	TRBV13	ASSAGPLAKNIQY
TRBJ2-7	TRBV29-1	SVEVGGFYEQY
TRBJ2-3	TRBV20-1	SARSGGLGDTQY
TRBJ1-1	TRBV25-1	ASRIETGAEAF
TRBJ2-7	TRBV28	ASNSPETYEQY
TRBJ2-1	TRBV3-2	ASSQPQKPYYNEQF
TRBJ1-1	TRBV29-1	SVGGFPAAFEAF